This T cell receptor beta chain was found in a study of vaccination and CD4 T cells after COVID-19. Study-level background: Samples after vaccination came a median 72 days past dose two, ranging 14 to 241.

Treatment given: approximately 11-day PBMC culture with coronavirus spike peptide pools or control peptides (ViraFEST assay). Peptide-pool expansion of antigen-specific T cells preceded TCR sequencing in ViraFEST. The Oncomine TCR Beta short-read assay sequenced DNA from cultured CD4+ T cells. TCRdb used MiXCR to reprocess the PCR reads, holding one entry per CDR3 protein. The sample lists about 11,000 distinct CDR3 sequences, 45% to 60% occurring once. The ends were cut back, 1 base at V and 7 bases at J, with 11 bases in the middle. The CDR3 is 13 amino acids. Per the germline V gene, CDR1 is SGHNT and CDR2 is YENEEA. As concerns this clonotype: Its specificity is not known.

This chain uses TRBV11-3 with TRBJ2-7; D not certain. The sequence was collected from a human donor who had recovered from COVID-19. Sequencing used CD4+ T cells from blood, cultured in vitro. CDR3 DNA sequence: TGTGCCAGCAGCTTAGCCGGCGGCGTGGAGCAGTACTTC. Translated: CASSLAGGVEQYF.